This T cell receptor beta chain is drawn from a study of human T cells and chemical hapten exposure. Overall study context: Patch tests applied 0.01% DPC to the upper back and were scored after 6 days.

TCRdb re-called the RACE reads with MiXCR, one entry per CDR3 protein. Among 95,000 to 150,000 distinct CDR3 sequences listed, about 11% were seen once. This clonotype appeared many times. Time point here: patch test 3, about 24 weeks after DPC sensitization. Treatment of the sample: therapeutic diphenylcyclopropenone sensitization with weekly scalp DPC. This CDR3 contains 15 residues. Trimming removed 4 bases from V and 9 bases from J; junction bases left unmatched: 9. The germline V gene has CDR1 SGDLS and CDR2 YYNGEE. V usage is TRBV9 and J usage is TRBJ2-3; 12 bases align to TRBD2. The sequence derives from a woman between 45 and 60 years old with alopecia areata. Some clones in this sample may be carry-over from other donors' samples. The input for sequencing was whole blood, taken in connection with sensitization to the hapten diphenylcyclopropenone (DPC). Written as DNA, the CDR3 is TGTGCCAGCAGCTTGACTAGCGGGGGCAAGGGAACGCAGTATTTT. Amino acids: CASSLTSGGKGTQYF.